Each of the 11 T cell receptor beta chains below was sequenced from the same sample in a study of naive and memory T cell subsets. The beta constant-region primer was an equimolar mix of two oligonucleotides covering TRBC1 and TRBC2. Nested alpha and beta constant-region primers with the SP2 primer drove four PCR rounds on ligated cDNA. TCRdb passed the UMI-ligation and nested PCR reads through MiXCR, listing each CDR3 protein once. The sample contains 20,000 to 25,000 distinct CDR3 sequences, approximately 10% of which appear only once. The sample comprised central memory CD8+ T cells from blood. The receptor source for this set is a human donor in good health.

This clonotype occurred many times. The chain joins TRBV7-6 to TRBJ2-5; unclear D gene. The CDR3 is 12 residues long. V was pared by 3 bases and J by 4 bases, with 6 bases between. The V gene's germline CDR1 is SGHVS and CDR2 FNYEAQ. CDR3 coding DNA: TGTGCCAGCAGCTTCGCCCGAGAGACCCAGTACTTC. Amino acids: CASSFARETQYF.

This clonotype was counted a few times. The CDR3 here is CASSENEDMNTEAFF. The CDR3 DNA is TGTGCCAGCAGTGAAAACGAGGACATGAACACTGAAGCTTTCTTT. The chain recombines TRBV6-4 with TRBJ1-1; a weak D match, TRBD1 (5 bases). Looked up from germline, CDR1 is MRHNA and CDR2 is SNTAGT. The CDR3 runs to 15 residues. The V end lost 3 bases, the J end lost 0 bases, and 11 bases lay between the germline ends.

The rearrangement links TRBV24-1 to TRBJ2-5; 14 positions agree with TRBD2. J lost 3 bases, V lost 4 bases, and 3 bases had no gene match. The CDR3 sequence is 16 residues long. Germline CDR1 is KGHDR and CDR2 is SFDVKD. CDR3: CATSDLGLAGEETQYF. In DNA form, the CDR3 reads TGTGCCACCAGTGACCTGGGACTAGCGGGAGAAGAGACCCAGTACTTC.

This clonotype was detected only a few times. V is TRBV21-1 and J is TRBJ2-1; TRBD1, the D gene given by the table, was not confirmed from the DNA. TRBV21-1 represents a pseudogene. CDR3 length equals 17 residues. CDR3 DNA sequence: TGTGCCAGCAGCAAACCAGGGGGCGTGGATGACTACAATGAGCAGTTCTTC. This gives the protein CASSKPGGVDDYNEQFF.

This clonotype was seen a few times. The V gene is TRBV15, the J gene TRBJ2-2; D remains unclear. Germline-derived CDR1 and CDR2 are LNHNV and YYDKDF (reference sequence). The CDR3 length is 14 residues. The V end lost 3 bases, the J end lost 7 bases, and 12 bases lay between the germline ends. Written as DNA, the CDR3 is TGTGCCACCAGCAGGGACCGAAGAGGCGGGGAGCTGTTTTTT. It yields the protein CATSRDRRGGELFF.

This clonotype was seen many times. V is TRBV29-1 and J is TRBJ2-3, with 10 bases aligning to TRBD2. Looked up from germline, CDR1 is SQVTM and CDR2 is ANQGSEA. V lost 7 bases, J lost 5 bases, and 9 bases stayed unmatched. The CDR3 totals 14 residues. In DNA, the CDR3 is TGCAGCGGATCCCCCCCTAGCGGGAGAGATACGCAGTATTTT. It translates to CSGSPPSGRDTQYF.

The chain couples TRBV20-1 to TRBJ1-5; D might be TRBD1 (5 bases). The germline V and J ends were trimmed by 6 bases and 3 bases, with 15 bases remaining between them. CDR1 is DFQATT, CDR2 SNEGSKA, per germline (reference sequence). This CDR3 has 14 amino acids. CDR3 sequence reads: CSAAESGYNQPQHF. The CDR3 nucleotides read TGCAGTGCAGCCGAGTCAGGGTACAATCAGCCCCAGCATTTT.

This clonotype came up a few times. J is TRBJ1-6 and V is TRBV7-9; D ambiguous. V was pared by 3 bases and J by 7 bases, with 10 bases between. The germline CDR1 and CDR2 sequences are SEHNR and FQNEAQ (reference sequence). The CDR3 sequence is 14 residues long. The chain's CDR3 is CASSFGSQNSPLHF. DNA of the CDR3: TGTGCCAGCAGCTTCGGCAGTCAAAATTCACCCCTCCACTTT.

The chain has TRBV28 and TRBJ2-1; TRBD2 agrees at 10 bases. The germline gives CDR1 MDHEN, CDR2 SYDVKM. The trim removed 7 bases at V and 5 bases at J, leaving 11 bases unmatched. The CDR3 is 16 amino acids. CDR3 DNA sequence: TGTGCCAGCAACCACCCGGGACTAGCGCCAGACAATGAGCAGTTCTTC. It is translated as CASNHPGLAPDNEQFF.

At least ten counts were recorded for this clonotype. The chain links TRBV4-3 to TRBJ2-3; 10 positions agree with TRBD1. Losses at the gene ends were 0 bases for V and 3 bases for J; bases not matched to a gene: 15. The CDR3 extends over 20 amino acids. Germline V lookup: CDR1 LGHNA, CDR2 YSLEER. The CDR3 protein is CASSQDARQGAQSRTDTQYF. The CDR3 coding sequence is TGCGCCAGCAGCCAAGATGCGAGACAGGGGGCGCAGTCTCGGACAGATACGCAGTATTTT.

This clonotype has at least ten counts. The chain couples TRBV6-8 to TRBJ2-1; tentatively, D is TRBD2 (5 bases). The CDR3 loop spans 16 amino acids. V lost 6 bases and J lost 4, with 19 bases in between. In germline, CDR1 is MNHGY, CDR2 SAAAGT. CDR3 in amino acids: CASRRRFLDRYNEQFF. In DNA, the CDR3 is TGTGCCAGCAGGAGGAGGTTCCTCGACCGATACAATGAGCAGTTCTTC.